This is a list of T cell receptor beta chains from one sample in a study of cytomegalovirus exposure and HLA in healthy donors. Profiling relied on immunoSEQ multiplex PCR, and the TCRdb table lists in-frame clones only, not all of them. The sample carries roughly 280,000 clones, approximately 86% recorded once. The sample was PBMCs. All receptors derive from a woman between 18 and 29 years old in good health and CMV-seronegative. The CDR3 runs from the conserved cysteine through the conserved F or W. The order of the fields is J gene, D gene, V gene, clone size, CDR3 DNA, CDR3 protein. D genes are given only for firm matches. Some rows mark clone size as missing; the rest say once, few, many or name a class of expanded clone.

TRBJ1-1	TRBD1	TRBV7-6	.	TGTGCCAGCAGCTCGCCGGGACAGGGCACTGAAGCTTTCTTT	CASSSPGQGTEAFF
TRBJ1-5	.	TRBV4-1	.	TGCGCCAGCAGATTGAGCCCAGGACAGCGCAATCAGCCCCAGCATTTT	CASRLSPGQRNQPQHF
TRBJ1-1	.	TRBV29-1	once	TGCAGCGTTGAACAAAGGATGGTGGAGGCAGCTTTCTTT	CSVEQRMVEAAFF
TRBJ2-5	TRBD2	TRBV5-4	few	TGTGCCAGCAGCTTTAAGGTTGGGGGGGAAGAGACCCAGTACTTC	CASSFKVGGEETQYF
TRBJ1-5	.	TRBV5-1	.	TGCGCCAGCAGCTTGGGTATCCAGGGAAGCAATCAGCCCCAGCATTTT	CASSLGIQGSNQPQHF
TRBJ2-3	.	TRBV27	.	TGTGCCAGCAACGTAAACAGAAACACAGATACGCAGTATTTT	CASNVNRNTDTQYF
TRBJ2-7	TRBD1	TRBV7-2	.	TGTGCCAGCAGCTTAGCGGGGACAGGGGGCGTGGAGCAGTACTTC	CASSLAGTGGVEQYF
TRBJ2-1	TRBD1	TRBV7-6	.	TGTGCCAGCAGCGACGCCGCGACAGGGACCAATGAGCAGTTCTTC	CASSDAATGTNEQFF
TRBJ2-1	TRBD2	TRBV6-5	.	TGTGCCAGCGGTAGACGGTCTAGCGGGGCCAATGAGCAGTTCTTC	CASGRRSSGANEQFF
TRBJ2-7	TRBD2	TRBV11-2	.	TGTGCCAGCAGCGGGTTGGGCCTAGCGGGGGAGACAACCTACGAGCAGTACTTC	CASSGLGLAGETTYEQYF
TRBJ2-7	.	TRBV4-3	.	TGCGCCAGCAGCCAGTCATACCCCGGGAGCTCCTACGAGCAGTACTTC	CASSQSYPGSSYEQYF
TRBJ2-2	.	TRBV7-9	.	TGTGCCAGCAGCTTAGTATGGCTTACCGGGGAGCTGTTTTTT	CASSLVWLTGELFF
TRBJ1-6	.	TRBV7-2	.	TGTGCCAGCAGCTTACGAGGGAATTCACCCCTCCACTTT	CASSLRGNSPLHF
TRBJ2-3	.	TRBV11-2	.	TGTGCCAGCAGTCCCCCCTACACAGATACGCAGTATTTT	CASSPPYTDTQYF
TRBJ1-6	.	TRBV7-9	.	TGTGCCAGCAGCTTCAATAATTCACCCCTCCACTTT	CASSFNNSPLHF
TRBJ2-2	.	TRBV5-4	few	TGTGCCAGCAGCTTGAGGGCGGGGAGGATGGCCGGGGAGCTGTTTTTT	CASSLRAGRMAGELFF
TRBJ1-2	.	TRBV19	.	TGTGCCAGTGGGCTTGGCTACACCTTC	CASGLGYTF
TRBJ2-1	TRBD1	TRBV18	.	TGTGCCAGCTCCGGGACAGGGGGTAACAATGAGCAGTTCTTC	CASSGTGGNNEQFF
TRBJ2-6	TRBD1	TRBV4-1	.	TGCGCCAGCAGCCAAGACGACAGGGCTGGGGCCAACGTCCTGACTTTC	CASSQDDRAGANVLTF
TRBJ2-1	.	TRBV7-9	.	TGTGCCAGCACCGCAGACTACCCATCCTACAATGAGCAGTTCTTC	CASTADYPSYNEQFF
TRBJ1-2	TRBD1	TRBV4-1	.	TGCGCCAGCAGCCAAGTGGACAGGGTCAGTGGCTACACCTTC	CASSQVDRVSGYTF
TRBJ1-6	.	TRBV9	.	TGTGCCAGCAGCGTAGAGGGGGGGAATTCACCCCTCCACTTT	CASSVEGGNSPLHF
TRBJ2-1	TRBD2	TRBV19	.	TGTGCCAGTAGTAGACTAGCGGGAGCGGGCAATGAGCAGTTCTTC	CASSRLAGAGNEQFF
TRBJ2-3	TRBD2	TRBV9	.	TGTGCCAGCAGCATAGGGACTAGCGGGACAGATACGCAGTATTTT	CASSIGTSGTDTQYF
TRBJ1-2	.	TRBV5-4	.	TGTGCCAGCAGCTTGTCGAGTTCAGGGTTTGATGGCTACACCTTC	CASSLSSSGFDGYTF
TRBJ1-5	.	TRBV6-1	.	TGTGCCAGCAGTGAAGGACTGACCTTCAATCAGCCCCAGCATTTT	CASSEGLTFNQPQHF
TRBJ1-6	TRBD1	TRBV2	.	TGTGCCAGCAGTGAATTCATGGGACAGTCCCTACCCCTCCACTTT	CASSEFMGQSLPLHF
TRBJ2-7	TRBD1	TRBV27	few	TGTGCCAGCAGACGGACAGGGCCCTACGAGCAGTACTTC	CASRRTGPYEQYF